Following are 3 T cell receptor beta chains from one sample sequenced in a study of OX40 agonist ivuxolimab in advanced cancers. Assay: immunoSEQ multiplex PCR; the TCRdb copy retains only in-frame clones and omits some. The sample has 35,000 to 45,000 clones, about 90% seen once. The sequenced sample was CD4+ or CD8+ T cells sorted from blood, obtained in a trial of the OX40 agonist ivuxolimab. The receptors were sampled from an adult with an advanced solid tumor such as melanoma, head and neck, liver or kidney cancer.

The table lists this clone with a few counts. The CDR3 region is CAWSAEAEQYF. CDR3 in DNA: TGTGCCTGGAGTGCCGAAGCCGAGCAGTACTTC. The rearrangement joins TRBV30 to TRBJ2-7; no definite D call. Looked up from germline, CDR1 is GTSNPN and CDR2 is SVGIG (reference sequence). V lost 1 base, J lost 6 bases, and 7 bases lay in between. This CDR3 has 11 residues.

The chain is built from TRBV9 and TRBJ2-1; weak D call: TRBD2 (5 bases). The CDR3 sequence is 12 residues long. Deletions cut 3 bases from V and 8 bases from J, with 9 bases between. CDR1 and CDR2 from the germline V gene are SGDLS and YYNGEE. For the CDR3, the DNA is TGTGCCAGCAGCGATGGACTGGATGAGCAGTTCTTC. This sequence encodes CASSDGLDEQFF.

A word on this clone: Germline and junction disagree at one end, which may indicate a read error. The chain employs TRBV5-5 and TRBJ2-7, with D uncertain. The CDR3 is made up of 11 amino acids. Per germline, CDR1 SGHKS and CDR2 YYEKEE (reference sequence). The CDR3 nucleotides are TGTGCCAGCAGCTTGGAATCTACTTCGGACTTC. It translates to CASSLESTSDF.